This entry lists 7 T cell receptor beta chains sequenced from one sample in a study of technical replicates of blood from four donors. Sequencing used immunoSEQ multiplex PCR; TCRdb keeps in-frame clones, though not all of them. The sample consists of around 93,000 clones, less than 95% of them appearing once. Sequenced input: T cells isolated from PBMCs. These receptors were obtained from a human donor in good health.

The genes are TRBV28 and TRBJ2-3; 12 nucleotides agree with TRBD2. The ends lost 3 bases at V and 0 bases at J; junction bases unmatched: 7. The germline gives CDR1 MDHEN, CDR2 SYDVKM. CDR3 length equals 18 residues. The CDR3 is CASSLGLAGEASTDTQYF. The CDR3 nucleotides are TGTGCCAGCAGTTTGGGACTAGCGGGTGAGGCTAGCACAGATACGCAGTATTTT.

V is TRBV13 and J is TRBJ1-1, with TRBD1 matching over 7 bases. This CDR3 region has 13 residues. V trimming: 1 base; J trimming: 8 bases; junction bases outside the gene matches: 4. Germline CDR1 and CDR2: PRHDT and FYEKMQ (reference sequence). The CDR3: CASSLEGGREAFF. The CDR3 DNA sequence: TGTGCCAGCAGCTTAGAAGGGGGCAGAGAAGCTTTCTTT. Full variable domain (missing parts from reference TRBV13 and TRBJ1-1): AAGVIQSPRHLIKEKRETATLKCYPIPRHDTVYWYQQGPGQDPQFLISFYEKMQSDKGSIPDRFSAQQFSDYHSELNMSSLELGDSALYFCASSLEGGREAFFGQGTRLTVV.

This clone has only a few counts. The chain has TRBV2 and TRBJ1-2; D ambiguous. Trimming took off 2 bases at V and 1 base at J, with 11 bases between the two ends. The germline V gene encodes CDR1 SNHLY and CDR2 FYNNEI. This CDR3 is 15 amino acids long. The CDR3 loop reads CASSESIPSNYGYTF. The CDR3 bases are TGTGCCAGCAGTGAATCCATCCCCAGTAACTATGGCTACACCTTC.

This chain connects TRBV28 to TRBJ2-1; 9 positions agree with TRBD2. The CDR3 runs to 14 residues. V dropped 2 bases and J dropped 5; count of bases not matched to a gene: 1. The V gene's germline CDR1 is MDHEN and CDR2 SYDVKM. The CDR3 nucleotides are TGTGCCAGCAGTTTACTAGCGGGAAACAATGAGCAGTTCTTC. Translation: CASSLLAGNNEQFF.

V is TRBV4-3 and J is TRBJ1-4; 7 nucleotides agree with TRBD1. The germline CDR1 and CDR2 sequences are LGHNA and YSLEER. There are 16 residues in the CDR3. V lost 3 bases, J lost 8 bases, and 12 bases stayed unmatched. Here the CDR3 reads CASSQSTGERREKLFF. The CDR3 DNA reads TGCGCCAGCAGCCAGTCCACAGGGGAGCGACGAGAAAAACTGTTTTTT.

For the CDR3, the DNA is TGCGCCAGCAGCTTGTCTAGCGGGAGAGGCTCCTACAATGAGCAGTTCTTC. The encoded protein is CASSLSSGRGSYNEQFF. V gene TRBV5-1 combines with J gene TRBJ2-1, with 10 bases fitting TRBD2. Trimming cost V 1 base and J 0 bases; bases outside gene matches: 4. CDR3 length: 17 residues. CDR1 and CDR2 from the germline V gene are SGHRS and YFSETQ.

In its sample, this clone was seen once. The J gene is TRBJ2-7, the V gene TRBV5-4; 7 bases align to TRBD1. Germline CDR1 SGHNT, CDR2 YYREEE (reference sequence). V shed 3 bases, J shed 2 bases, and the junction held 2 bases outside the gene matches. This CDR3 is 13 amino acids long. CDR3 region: CASSWDSTYEQYF. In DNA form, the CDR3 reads TGTGCCAGCAGCTGGGACAGCACCTACGAGCAGTACTTC.